The 18 T cell receptor beta chains below were found in one sample sequenced in a study of early T cells in non-severe SARS-CoV-2 infection. TCRdb analysed the 5' RACE reads with MiXCR anew, one entry per CDR3 protein. In the table there are more than 65,000 distinct CDR3 sequences, around 4.2% of which are singletons. The starting material was whole blood, obtained at baseline. The receptors derive from an adult who was a healthcare worker with PCR-confirmed SARS-CoV-2 infection or an uninfected control (not recorded which). The donor label of this sample is uncertain.

This clonotype was counted many times. The chain combines TRBV6-1 with TRBJ1-5; D gene uncertain. Germline values: CDR1 MNHNS, CDR2 SASEGT. CDR3 length: 12 residues. Trimming shortened V by 2 bases and J by 7 bases, and 6 bases separated the two germline ends. CDR3 residues: CASSERGQPQHF. The CDR3 DNA sequence: TGTGCCAGCAGTGAACGCGGACAGCCCCAGCATTTT.

At least ten counts were recorded for this clonotype. The chain combines TRBV10-2 with TRBJ2-3, with 7 bases lining up with TRBD1. Germline CDR1 WSHSY, CDR2 SAAADI. The length of the CDR3 is 15 residues. V lost 4 bases and J lost 4; bases outside the gene matches: 8. The CDR3 loop is CASSGQGGGSDTQYF. The DNA of the CDR3 is TGCGCCAGCAGTGGACAGGGCGGAGGTTCAGATACGCAGTATTTT.

The V call is TRBV28, the J call TRBJ1-4; 7 bases align to TRBD1. CDR3 length: 14 residues. In germline, CDR1 is MDHEN, CDR2 SYDVKM. V lost 5 bases and J lost 7; bases outside the gene matches: 7. The CDR3 is CASSQTGYTEKLFF. The CDR3 nucleotides are TGTGCCAGCAGTCAGACAGGGTACACTGAAAAACTGTTTTTT.

This clonotype was picked up a small number of times. This CDR3 reads CASSTGQGVYNSPLHF. The CDR3 nucleotides are TGTGCCAGCAGCACCGGACAGGGGGTCTATAATTCACCCCTCCACTTT. The V and J genes are TRBV7-2 and TRBJ1-6; 10 nucleotides match TRBD1. Germline CDR1 and CDR2: SGHTA and FQGNSA. The CDR3 loop spans 16 amino acids. Trimming cost V 5 bases and J 3 bases; bases outside gene matches: 4.

In its sample, this clonotype was seen a few times. The rearrangement links TRBV27 to TRBJ1-4; D call uncertain. The V gene's germline CDR1 is MNHEY and CDR2 SMNVEV (reference sequence). This CDR3 comprises 12 residues. Trimming took off 5 bases at V and 2 bases at J, with 3 bases between the two ends. CDR3 DNA sequence: TGTGCCAGCAGTCCCACTAATGAAAAACTGTTTTTT. Its protein product is CASSPTNEKLFF.

Only a few counts were recorded for this clonotype. The J gene is TRBJ2-7, the V gene TRBV2; 7 nucleotides line up with TRBD2. V lost 4 bases and J lost 4; bases outside the gene matches: 10. Germline CDR1 and CDR2: SNHLY and FYNNEI. The CDR3 is 15 residues long. The CDR3 region is CASSVPRGDLYEQYF. The CDR3 region has the DNA TGTGCCAGCAGTGTTCCCCGGGGGGATCTTTACGAGCAGTACTTC.

This clonotype occurred a few times. The chain combines TRBV6-1 with TRBJ1-1, with 9 bases identical to TRBD1. Trimming took 8 bases from V and 4 from J; bases not matched to a gene: 23. The germline CDR1 and CDR2 sequences are MNHNS and SASEGT. The CDR3 consists of 19 residues. This CDR3 reads CASRLRMGQGWALGTEAFF. The CDR3 DNA follows: TGTGCCAGCCGATTACGGATGGGACAGGGATGGGCTCTGGGCACTGAAGCTTTCTTT.

In its sample, this clonotype was seen many times. This rearrangement joins TRBV7-3 to TRBJ1-1, with a weak D call TRBD1 (6 bases). The V and J ends lost 4 bases and 1 base respectively, with 7 bases between them. The CDR3 sequence is 13 residues long. The germline gives CDR1 SGHTA, CDR2 FQGTGA. The CDR3 reads CASSSQGNTEAFF. CDR3 DNA sequence: TGTGCCAGCAGCTCACAGGGGAACACTGAAGCTTTCTTT.

In this sample, this clonotype turned up many times. The CDR3, as DNA: TGTGCCAGTCTCCTCGATGAAACTGGCAATGAGCAGTTCTTC. It encodes CASLLDETGNEQFF. The genes are TRBV12-3 or TRBV12-4 and TRBJ2-1; D gene unclear. The germline V and J ends were trimmed by 9 bases and 6 bases, with 18 bases remaining between them. The CDR3 length is 14 residues.

This clonotype occurred many times. This sequence joins TRBV15 and TRBJ2-1; TRBD2 agrees at 13 bases. The CDR3 has 17 residues. Germline values: CDR1 LNHNV, CDR2 YYDKDF (reference sequence). V dropped 0 bases and J dropped 6; count of bases not matched to a gene: 5. This CDR3 is CATSRDTSGGAVNEQFF. CDR3 in DNA: TGTGCCACCAGCAGAGATACTAGCGGGGGGGCCGTCAATGAGCAGTTCTTC. Full variable domain (outside the CDR3, taken from reference TRBV15 and TRBJ2-1): DAMVIQNPRYQVTQFGKPVTLSCSQTLNHNVMYWYQQKSSQAPKLLFHYYDKDFNNEADTPDNFQSRRPNTSFCFLDIRSPGLGDTAMYLCATSRDTSGGAVNEQFFGPGTRLTVL.

The sample holds many counts of this clonotype. The chain recombines TRBV7-6 with TRBJ1-2; no firm D call. Trimming pared 0 bases from V and 5 bases from J, leaving 16 bases between. The CDR3 totals 16 residues. Germline lookup yields CDR1 SGHVS and CDR2 FNYEAQ. This chain's CDR3 is CASSLAPSRSLYGYTF. In DNA, the CDR3 is TGTGCCAGCAGCTTAGCGCCCTCCCGTTCCTTATATGGCTACACCTTC.

This clonotype was detected many times. The chain joins TRBV12-3 or TRBV12-4 to TRBJ2-7, with D possibly being TRBD1 or TRBD2 (6 bases each). Trimming stripped 5 bases from V and 6 bases from J, with 17 bases between. The CDR3 loop spans 14 amino acids. CDR3 sequence reads: CASSPLGGPSEQYF. CDR3 nucleotides: TGTGCCAGCAGTCCACTGGGGGGCCCTTCCGAGCAGTACTTC.

The chain joins TRBV29-1 to TRBJ1-1; no definite D call. Germline CDR1 is SQVTM and CDR2 is ANQGSEA. This CDR3 has 11 amino acids. V shed 3 bases and J shed 5 bases, with 7 bases lying between them. The CDR3 DNA reads as TGCAGCGTTGATGGGGTTACTGAAGCTTTCTTT. It specifies CSVDGVTEAFF.

This clonotype was seen ten or more times. The rearrangement uses TRBV4-2 and TRBJ1-1; 8 nucleotides align to TRBD1. The CDR3 runs to 15 residues. The V gene end was trimmed by 4 bases and the J gene end by 3 bases; junction bases not matched to a gene: 7. Germline loops: CDR1 LGHNA, CDR2 YNFKEQ. CDR3 DNA: TGTGCCAGCAGCCTTAGACAGGGGACGGACACTGAAGCTTTCTTT. This gives the protein CASSLRQGTDTEAFF.

This clonotype was seen only a few times. The chain combines TRBV28 with TRBJ1-5, with TRBD1 as a possible D gene (5 bases). The CDR3 consists of 14 residues. Trimming shortened V by 6 bases and J by 10 bases, and 19 bases separated the two germline ends. Germline values: CDR1 MDHEN, CDR2 SYDVKM. The CDR3 DNA reads TGTGCCAGCAGCCAACCGGGACGATTTCTCCCCCAGCATTTT. Protein: CASSQPGRFLPQHF.

This clonotype turned up a few times. V is TRBV29-1 and J is TRBJ1-1, with unresolved D. Germline lookup yields CDR1 SQVTM and CDR2 ANQGSEA. The V and J ends lost 2 bases and 8 bases respectively, with 15 bases between them. The CDR3 is made up of 13 amino acids. CDR3: CSVERGGSSEAFF. CDR3 sequence (DNA): TGCAGCGTTGAACGGGGTGGCTCTTCGGAAGCTTTCTTT.

This clonotype was observed many times. The CDR3 DNA reads as TGTGCCAGCAGCCTTTGGTTTAGAGATTGGGAAAAACTGTTTTTT. It translates to CASSLWFRDWEKLFF. The V gene is TRBV7-9, the J gene TRBJ1-4; D unclear. CDR1 and CDR2 (germline): SEHNR, FQNEAQ (reference sequence). The CDR3 runs 15 residues. The V end lost 5 bases, the J end lost 8 bases, and 18 bases lay between the germline ends.

In this sample, this clonotype turned up many times. The rearrangement uses TRBV11-2 and TRBJ1-1; no firm D call. This CDR3 spans 17 amino acids. Germline assignment: CDR1 SGHAT and CDR2 FQNNGV. The ends were cut back, 4 bases at V and 8 bases at J, with 26 bases in the middle. The CDR3 DNA reads TGTGCCAGCAGCTCCCCCCGGACTCGACTTGCCTTACGGGAAGCTTTCTTT. Amino acid sequence: CASSSPRTRLALREAFF.